This T cell receptor (beta chain) was retrieved from a study of radiotherapy plus CTLA-4 blockade in lung cancer. Study-level information: Patients showed objective responses in 18% of cases, and disease control was achieved by 31%. Study-level findings and limits: In blood, early T cell clone dynamics reportedly predicted response best, together with interferon-beta. Among blood TCR repertoires after radiotherapy plus ipilimumab, tumor-derived clones expanded.

Germline-derived CDR1 and CDR2 are MDHEN and SYDVKM. The CDR3 contains 12 residues. Comments on this clone: Its antigen is unknown.

Chemo-refractory metastatic non-small-cell lung cancer patients underwent focal radiation alongside CTLA-4 blockade with ipilimumab. Generated by immunoSEQ multiplex PCR, the TCRdb table keeps only in-frame clones and is missing some. The repertoire holds about 27,000 clones, with about three quarters as singletons. Sequenced here: peripheral blood, sampled from a patient treated with radiotherapy plus ipilimumab. V usage is TRBV28 and J usage is TRBJ2-5, with D uncertain. Matching the DNA end better, TRBJ2-7 makes the J call doubtful. This TCR came from a human donor with non-small cell lung cancer who had stable disease on radiotherapy plus ipilimumab. The CDR3 DNA sequence: TGTGCCACCAAGAACAACCAATACGAGCAGTACTTC. Its translation is CATKNNQYEQYF.